This T cell receptor beta chain emerged from a study of beta chain features in type 1 diabetes. Since all of the isolated RNA was reverse transcribed, expressed TCRB transcripts were what got sequenced. Here immunoSEQ multiplex PCR was the method, and the copy in TCRdb shows in-frame clones only, minus some. In the table there are hundreds of thousands of clones, approximately 13% of which are singletons. CDR3 length: 13 amino acids. V lost 7 bases and J lost 2, with 11 bases in between. Germline V gives CDR1 SQVTM, CDR2 ANQGSEA. The sequenced material came from naive CD4+ T cells from blood. The clonotype originates from a man between 25 and 39 years old in good health. The chain has TRBV29-1 and TRBJ2-2; D perhaps matches TRBD1 (5 bases). The CDR3 loop reads CSGRVGNTGELFF. DNA for the CDR3: TGCAGCGGCAGGGTGGGAAACACCGGGGAGCTGTTTTTT.